A selection of T cell receptor beta chains follows, all from one sample in a study of early T cells in non-severe SARS-CoV-2 infection. In TCRdb, the 5' RACE reads were re-called with MiXCR into one record per CDR3 protein. The profile shows fewer than 85,000 distinct CDR3 sequences, about 12% of them singletons. Sequences were obtained from whole blood. These receptors originate from an adult who was a healthcare worker with PCR-confirmed SARS-CoV-2 infection or an uninfected control (not recorded which). CDR3s include the opening cysteine and the closing phenylalanine or tryptophan. Fields, in order: D gene, CDR3 length, clone size, V gene, J gene, CDR3 protein, CDR3 DNA. The D gene is left open where the match is weak. The size entry is marked missing in some rows and otherwise reads once, few, many or a size class.

>NA|15|NA|TRBV7-9|TRBJ2-1
CASSLASLVGNEQFF
TGTGCCAGCAGCTTAGCGAGCCTAGTAGGCAATGAGCAGTTCTTC
>NA|16|few|TRBV12-3/TRBV12-4|TRBJ1-1
CASSPGRWYGNTEAFF
TGTGCCAGCAGTCCGGGACGTTGGTATGGGAACACTGAAGCTTTCTTT
>NA|14|many|TRBV5-6|TRBJ1-2
CASRSTGGENGYTF
TGTGCCAGCAGGTCCACGGGGGGCGAGAATGGCTACACCTTC
>NA|16|NA|TRBV5-1|TRBJ2-3
CASSWGGAIAADTQYF
TGCGCCAGCAGCTGGGGCGGGGCGATTGCAGCAGATACGCAGTATTTT
>NA|17|many|TRBV9|TRBJ2-3
CASSGPGLARPTDTQYF
TGTGCCAGCAGCGGACCGGGCCTAGCGCGCCCCACAGATACGCAGTATTTT
>NA|15|NA|TRBV6-1|TRBJ2-2
CASSEIGRSTGELFF
TGTGCCAGCAGTGAAATAGGGAGGAGCACCGGGGAGCTGTTTTTT
>NA|10|many|TRBV2|TRBJ2-7
CASMSYEQYF
TGTGCCAGCATGTCCTACGAGCAGTACTTC
>TRBD1|14|few|TRBV7-9|TRBJ2-1
CASSLTGGYNEQFF
TGTGCCAGCTCGCTAACAGGGGGTTACAATGAGCAGTTCTTC
>NA|18|few|TRBV6-1|TRBJ1-5
CASRRTEPLINSNQPQHF
TGTGCCAGCAGGAGGACAGAACCACTAATTAATAGCAATCAGCCCCAGCATTTT
>NA|12|few|TRBV11-2|TRBJ2-1
CASSSWDNEQFF
TGTGCCAGCAGCTCTTGGGACAATGAGCAGTTCTTC